The 20 T cell receptor beta chains in this list originate from one sample, sequenced in a study of molecular identifiers for immune sequencing clone quantification. A single record per CDR3 protein comes from TCRdb applying MiXCR to the PCR reads. The sample comprises 400,000 to 600,000 distinct CDR3 sequences, about 20% of which are singletons, and around 0.84% rests with the top ten. Sample: naive CD8+ T cells from blood, with Jurkat cell RNA spiked in. The subset here: FACS-sorted CD8+CD4-CCR7+CD45RA+ naive T cells. The receptor source for this set is a human donor in good health. Some libraries in this study had Jurkat cell RNA spiked in.

This clonotype was counted only a few times. V gene TRBV5-1 combines with J gene TRBJ2-3; 8 bases are shared with TRBD1. After removal of 0 bases from V and 5 bases from J, the junction contained 5 bases not matched to a gene. The CDR3 is 15 residues long. Germline CDR1 and CDR2: SGHRS and YFSETQ. The chain's CDR3 is CASSLAQGAQDTQYF. Written as DNA, the CDR3 is TGCGCCAGCAGCTTGGCCCAGGGGGCGCAAGATACGCAGTATTTT.

This rearrangement joins TRBV12-3 or TRBV12-4 to TRBJ1-4; TRBD1 matches 9 bases. V was clipped by 5 bases and J by 8 bases; unmatched bases: 6. CDR3 length equals 14 residues. CDR3 protein: CASSTWDRDEKLFF. In DNA form, the CDR3 reads TGTGCCAGCAGTACCTGGGACAGGGACGAAAAACTGTTTTTT.

Concerning this clonotype: A single base separates this from a much larger clone, so it may be a read error. This chain links TRBV5-6 with TRBJ2-7, with TRBD2 identical over 14 bases. Germline lookup yields CDR1 SGHDT and CDR2 YYEEEE. J gave up 6 bases and V 4 bases, and 12 bases lay outside the gene matches. This CDR3 region has 17 residues. CDR3 DNA: TGTGCCAGCAGCCCCGGACTAGCGGGAGGCCCGAACTGCGAGCAGTACTTC. Translated: CASSPGLAGGPNCEQYF.

This clonotype has just a few counts. The genes are TRBV28 and TRBJ1-4; TRBD1 is a possible D gene (5 bases). The germline gives CDR1 MDHEN, CDR2 SYDVKM. Trimming pared 4 bases from V and 1 base from J, leaving 13 bases between. The CDR3 is made up of 16 amino acids. The CDR3 loop reads CASSSPRQQTNEKLFF. The CDR3 coding sequence is TGTGCCAGCAGTTCGCCCCGACAGCAAACTAATGAAAAACTGTTTTTT. Combining the CDR3 with reference TRBV28 and TRBJ1-4 gives the whole variable domain DVKVTQSSRYLVKRTGEKVFLECVQDMDHENMFWYRQDPGLGLRLIYFSYDVKMKEKGDIPEGYSVSREKKERFSLILESASTNQTSMYLCASSSPRQQTNEKLFFGSGTQLSVL.

A note on this clonotype: A much larger clone lies one base from this, so it may be a read error. This chain uses TRBV7-2 with TRBJ2-1; 12 bases map to TRBD2. The germline CDR1 and CDR2 sequences are SGHTA and FQGNSA. This CDR3 is 16 amino acids long. The CDR3 DNA reads as TGTGCCAGCAGCTCAACCGGACTAGCGGGGTACAATGAGCAGCTCTTC. It is translated as CASSSTGLAGYNEQLF.

This clonotype has at least ten counts. V and J are TRBV29-1 and TRBJ2-2; D is ambiguous. Germline V lookup: CDR1 SQVTM, CDR2 ANQGSEA. Trimming cost V 6 bases and J 6 bases, with 11 bases left between them. There are 12 residues in the CDR3. DNA for the CDR3: TGCAGCGTCTTGAGAGAAGCCGGGGAGCTGTTTTTT. The encoded protein is CSVLREAGELFF.

To note about this clonotype: A read error may be the cause here, since a much bigger clone is one base away. The rearrangement joins TRBV9 to TRBJ2-3, with 9 bases lining up with TRBD2. The germline V gene has CDR1 SGDLS and CDR2 YYNGEE. The V segment lost 3 bases and the J segment 6 bases; nucleotides outside the gene matches: 14. The CDR3 loop spans 17 amino acids. The CDR3 loop is CASSGRSSGGNVDTQYF. DNA of the CDR3: TGTGCCAGCAGCGGTAGGTCCAGCGGGGGGAATGTGGATACGCAGTATTTT.

This clonotype was found a few times. The chain has TRBV27 and TRBJ1-2, with 8 bases fitting TRBD1. The length of the CDR3 is 14 residues. Germline loops: CDR1 MNHEY, CDR2 SMNVEV (reference sequence). The V and J ends lost 5 bases and 7 bases, in that order; junction bases with no gene match: 9. Written as DNA, the CDR3 is TGTGCCAGCAGTCCCCGGACAGGGTGGGGTGGCTACACCTTC. The encoded protein is CASSPRTGWGGYTF.

Ten or more counts support this clonotype. The chain joins TRBV19 to TRBJ1-1, with D uncertain. V lost 3 bases to trimming and J lost 2 bases, with 10 bases between them. Germline V CDR1 and CDR2: LNHDA, SQIVND (reference sequence). This CDR3 is 14 amino acids long. The CDR3 DNA reads as TGTGCCAGTAGTATGAGGGCGGCCAACACTGAAGCTTTCTTT. Translated, it gives CASSMRAANTEAFF.

This clonotype was seen only a few times. V usage is TRBV30 and J usage is TRBJ2-3; unclear D gene. This CDR3 is 13 amino acids long. CDR1 and CDR2 from the germline V gene are GTSNPN and SVGIG (reference sequence). Trimming took off 0 bases at V and 0 bases at J, with 4 bases between the two ends. The CDR3: CAWSVASTDTQYF. The CDR3 coding sequence is TGTGCCTGGAGTGTGGCTAGCACAGATACGCAGTATTTT. Full variable domain (remainder filled in from reference TRBV30 and TRBJ2-3): SQTIHQWPATLVQPVGSPLSLECTVEGTSNPNLYWYRQAAGRGLQLLFYSVGIGQISSEVPQNLSASRPQDRQFILSSKKLLLSDSGFYLCAWSVASTDTQYFGPGTRLTVL.

On this clonotype: One end of the junction varies from germline; a read error may be responsible. The gene calls are TRBV7-6 and TRBJ2-1; 11 bases are a match to TRBD2. The CDR3 runs to 18 residues. In germline, CDR1 is SGHVS, CDR2 FNYEAQ. In DNA form, the CDR3 reads TGTGCCAGCAGCTTAAATAGCGGGAGGGCCTTCCTTTACAATGAGCAGCTCTTC. This encodes CASSLNSGRAFLYNEQLF.

The rearrangement joins TRBV7-8 to TRBJ1-4; TRBD1 aligns across 7 bases. The CDR3 has 17 amino acids. J gave up 2 bases and V 3 bases, and 9 bases lay outside the gene matches. Germline V lookup: CDR1 SGHVS, CDR2 FQNEAQ. The CDR3 nucleotides read TGTGCCAGCAGCTTCCAGACAGGGAGGATCACTAATGAAAAACTGTTTTTT. Residues: CASSFQTGRITNEKLFF.

The chain is built from TRBV12-3 or TRBV12-4 and TRBJ1-1; 8 bases match TRBD1. The CDR3 spans 13 residues. V shed 5 bases and J 6 bases; nucleotides not matched to a gene: 5. The CDR3 DNA follows: TGTGCCAGCAGTGACAGGGGTGATCCTGAAGCTTTCTTT. Its translation: CASSDRGDPEAFF.

This clonotype was found many times. The chain joins TRBV7-9 to TRBJ1-1; D is perhaps TRBD1 (5 bases). Looked up from germline, CDR1 is SEHNR and CDR2 is FQNEAQ (reference sequence). CDR3 length equals 14 residues. Trimming pared 6 bases from V and 6 bases from J, leaving 17 bases between. CDR3 DNA sequence: TGTGCCAGCAGGTCTGGTGGGGCAGACGCTGAAGCTTTCTTT. As protein: CASRSGGADAEAFF. Full variable domain (missing parts from reference TRBV7-9 and TRBJ1-1): DTGVSQNPRHKITKRGQNVTFRCDPISEHNRLYWYRQTLGQGPEFLTYFQNEAQLEKSRLLSDRFSAERPKGSFSTLEIQRTEQGDSAMYLCASRSGGADAEAFFGQGTRLTVV.

This clonotype came up many times. The chain joins TRBV25-1 to TRBJ1-4; no clear D. V lost 6 bases and J 4 bases, leaving 15 bases between the germline ends. The CDR3 sequence is 15 residues long. Germline lookup yields CDR1 MGHDK and CDR2 SYGVNS. CDR3 residues: CASSRWGGDNEKLFF. DNA of the CDR3: TGTGCCAGCAGCAGGTGGGGAGGTGATAATGAAAAACTGTTTTTT.

The sample holds a few counts of this clonotype. The chain joins TRBV9 to TRBJ2-1, with D uncertain. The CDR3 loop spans 13 amino acids. The V end was cut by 0 bases, the J end by 8 bases, with 9 bases between. In germline, CDR1 is SGDLS, CDR2 YYNGEE. The CDR3 DNA reads as TGTGCCAGCAGCGTAGCGGAGAACCATGAGCAGTTCTTC. It encodes CASSVAENHEQFF.

The chain is built from TRBV30 and TRBJ2-1, with D unresolved. Germline CDR1 GTSNPN, CDR2 SVGIG (reference sequence). The CDR3 contains 13 residues. The ends were cut back, 2 bases at V and 3 bases at J, with 8 bases in the middle. The CDR3 spells CAWSPSFYNEQFF. CDR3 in DNA: TGTGCCTGGAGTCCAAGCTTCTACAATGAGCAGTTCTTC.

The table lists this clonotype with many counts. The chain is built from TRBV5-4 and TRBJ2-5; 8 nucleotides align to TRBD2. The germline V gene has CDR1 SGHNT and CDR2 YYREEE (reference sequence). The V and J ends lost 4 bases and 1 base, in that order; junction bases with no gene match: 6. The CDR3 runs 15 residues. CDR3 in DNA: TGTGCCAGCAGCCTACGCGGGACTAGCCAAGAGACCCAGTACTTC. Translating it yields CASSLRGTSQETQYF.

This clonotype was seen ten or more times. The chain links TRBV5-1 to TRBJ1-2, with D unclear. CDR3 length: 13 amino acids. Germline-derived CDR1 and CDR2 are SGHRS and YFSETQ. The V and J ends lost 6 bases and 8 bases respectively, with 17 bases between them. The CDR3: CASKVEGFHGYTF. For the CDR3, the DNA is TGCGCCAGCAAGGTGGAAGGGTTCCACGGCTACACCTTC.

The table lists this clonotype with many counts. The V call is TRBV7-2, the J call TRBJ2-7, with TRBD1 matching over 7 bases. Germline CDR1 SGHTA, CDR2 FQGNSA. V was pared by 5 bases and J by 4 bases, with 8 bases of the junction left unmatched. This CDR3 is 14 amino acids long. The CDR3 nucleotides read TGTGCCAGCAGCCCGGGGACAGCCCCTTACGAGCAGTACTTC. Translating it yields CASSPGTAPYEQYF.